This TCR beta chain was recorded in a study of CD8+ T cells in alopecia areata. The table lists this clone with a few counts. Its antigen is currently unknown. Sequencing used cDNA as its template, made by extracting RNA and reverse transcribing it. Sequenced by immunoSEQ multiplex PCR; TCRdb stores in-frame clones only, minus some. This table has roughly 170,000 clones, about 60% appearing once. CDR1 and CDR2 from the germline V gene are SQVTM and ANQGSEA. The CDR3 runs to 15 residues. J was trimmed by 4 bases and V by 3 bases; bases with no gene match: 5. The study, taken as a whole, reports: Although TCR sharing was seen in mice, sharing across patients was less clear, possibly for HLA-related reasons.

Documented treatment: oral pan-JAK inhibitor, 5-10 mg twice daily. As part of sample collection, lesional scalp punch biopsies and peripheral blood were taken from alopecia areata patients. The chain joins TRBV29-1 to TRBJ2-2; 10 bases are shared with TRBD1. The sample was CD8+ T cells sorted from blood, taken at week 24, from a patient treated with tofacitinib. The clonotype originates from a human donor with alopecia areata. In DNA form, the CDR3 reads TGCAGCGTTGACCCCGGGACAGGGGTCACCGGGGAGCTGTTTTTT. This translates into CSVDPGTGVTGELFF.